This T cell receptor (beta chain) appears in the sequencing data of a study of blood T cell repertoires in COVID-19. Repertoires were generated with immunoSEQ multiplex PCR, while TCRdb's copy carries only in-frame clones and drops some. There are around 270,000 clones in the sample; less than 90% occur only once, and about 2% lies in the top ten. Material: peripheral blood. The receptor's source is a man aged 30 to 39 with active or convalescent COVID-19.

The CDR3 nucleotides read TGCGCCAGCAGCCAAGTCGCGCGGGGGGGCGGACTCTACGAGCAGTACTTC. Amino acid sequence: CASSQVARGGGLYEQYF. The chain is built from TRBV4-1 and TRBJ2-7, with 9 bases matching TRBD2. This CDR3 contains 17 residues. Germline-derived CDR1 and CDR2 are MGHRA and YSYEKL. V lost 1 base to trimming and J lost 3 bases; unmatched junction nucleotides: 10.